Given below is one TCR beta chain in context. The data originate from a study of control samples from healthy donors and cancer patients. In germline, CDR1 is MNHEY, CDR2 SVGAGI. This CDR3 has 15 residues. The ends lost 1 base at V and 5 bases at J; junction bases unmatched: 4. Generated by immunoSEQ multiplex PCR, the TCRdb table keeps only in-frame clones and is missing some. Counted here are 60,000 or so clones, 88% occurring once; the ten biggest clones make up less than 4%. The sequencing input was blood. The clonotype originates from a man aged 45-60 years in good health. V gene TRBV6-5 combines with J gene TRBJ2-5; 10 bases are a match to TRBD1. The CDR3 sequence: CASSYWTGGYETQYF. CDR3 coding DNA: TGTGCCAGCAGTTACTGGACAGGGGGGTATGAGACCCAGTACTTC.